This T cell receptor (beta chain) was identified in a study of OX40 agonist ivuxolimab in advanced cancers. Regarding the research as a whole: Ivuxolimab, which targeted the costimulatory receptor OX40 (CD134), was an agonistic, fully human IgG2 monoclonal antibody. Intravenous ivuxolimab was administered to patients every 2 weeks at six dose levels: 0.01, 0.1, 0.3, 1.5, 3 and 10 mg/kg. Of the approximately 54 patients in dose escalation, about 20 had hepatocellular carcinoma, roughly 15 had melanoma, 9 had renal cell carcinoma and 9 had head and neck cancer. The dose-escalation cohort was about 83% male with a mean age of about 54 years, ranging from 23 to 79. Prior anti-PD-1, anti-PD-L1 or anti-CTLA-4 therapy was permitted, and 30% to 50% of dose-escalation patients had received checkpoint inhibitors. Three dose-escalation patients achieved partial responses, one with hepatocellular carcinoma and two with cutaneous melanoma. The point of sequencing TCRbeta in the periphery was to test whether ivuxolimab changed TCR sequence diversity and drove clonal T-cell expansion. The paper describes the monotherapy dose-escalation part (N of about 47 patients) of the phase I trial of ivuxolimab.

V is pruned by 5 bases and J by 1 base, leaving 7 bases of the junction without a gene match. CDR1 and CDR2 were assigned from the germline V gene (reference sequence) as LNHDA and SQIVND. The CDR3, from cysteine to phenylalanine, totals 16 residues. Only the CDR3 portion is preserved as DNA: 48 bases, with reading frame beginning at the first base. Details on this clone: No antigen is known for it. One base away there is no much larger clone; base qualities are not given.

Genomic DNA was extracted from sorted cells for sequencing of the TCRbeta CDR3 region. The immunoSEQ Assay was used to sequence the TCRbeta CDR3 regions. TCRdb stores this immuneACCESS table with in-frame sequences only. Part of the clones is absent; in the studies checked, under half of the shortfall reflects unresolved V genes, and no reason is known for the rest. Recorded for this sample are approximately 65,000 clones; around 85% of them occurred a single time. The leading ten clones occupy under 0.8% of the sample. Patients with autoimmune disease history or receiving systemic immunosuppression were excluded from the trial. Peripheral blood for TCR sequencing was collected from all dose cohorts at baseline, on cycle 4 day 1, and on cycle 7 day 1. Samples were obtained from an open-label, multicenter, first-in-human phase I dose-escalation trial of ivuxolimab. Adults with locally advanced or metastatic melanoma, renal cell, hepatocellular, or head and neck squamous cell carcinoma were enrolled in the trial. CD4+ and CD8+ T cells were sorted separately from peripheral blood before TCR sequencing.

The research as a whole found: Low levels of normalized T-cell clonal expansion were also seen in some patients who did not respond. In the 0.1-3.0 mg/kg groups, partial responders had among the lowest normalized peripheral clonal expansion, particularly in CD8+ T cells. On average, CD8+ T cells showed more expanded clones than CD4+ T cells after ivuxolimab. At doses of 0.1 to 3.0 mg/kg, clonal expansion of both CD4+ and CD8+ blood T cells was observed from baseline to week 6. Antigen specificity was not determined for the clonally expanded peripheral T cells.

The starting material was CD4+ or CD8+ T cells sorted from blood, obtained in a trial of the OX40 agonist ivuxolimab. The sequence is built from TRBV19 and TRBJ1-5, and 8 junctional nucleotides match TRBD1. This receptor was identified in an adult with an advanced solid tumor such as melanoma, head and neck, liver or kidney cancer. Read as DNA, the sequence is TGTGCCAGTAGTCCCCGGACAGGGCTGAGCAATCAGCCCCAGCATTTT. It codes for CASSPRTGLSNQPQHF. The full variable domain, with segments outside the CDR3 supplied by the reference TRBV19 and TRBJ1-5 proteins, appears as DGGITQSPKYLFRKEGQNVTLSCEQNLNHDAMYWYRQDPGQGLRLIYYSQIVNDFQKGDIAEGYSVSREKKESFPLTVTSAQKNPTAFYLCASSPRTGLSNQPQHFGDGTRLSIL.